The 26 T cell receptor beta chains below all came from one sample that was sequenced in a study of T cell responses to AZD1222 COVID-19 vaccine. Data came from immunoSEQ multiplex PCR; TCRdb stores just in-frame clones and leaves some out. The sample has tens of thousands of clones; over 65% are singletons. The sample was peripheral blood, taken 28 days after the second AZD1222 dose. Receptors originate from an adult who received the AZD1222 COVID-19 vaccine.

V and J are TRBV28 and TRBJ1-3, with 7 bases aligning to TRBD1. The V and J ends lost 3 bases and 2 bases, in that order; junction bases with no gene match: 4. The CDR3 loop spans 15 amino acids. Per germline, CDR1 MDHEN and CDR2 SYDVKM. Here the CDR3 reads CASSFDDRAGNTIYF. The CDR3 region has the DNA TGTGCCAGCAGTTTCGATGACAGGGCTGGAAACACCATATATTTT.

The V call is TRBV3-1 (or the pseudogene TRBV3-2), the J call TRBJ1-6, with TRBD1 as a possible D gene (5 bases). Deletions cut 4 bases from V and 10 bases from J, with 17 bases between. This CDR3 spans 15 amino acids. Germline values: CDR1 LGHDT, CDR2 YNNKEL (reference sequence). CDR3 sequence (DNA): TGTGCCAGCAGCCCCGGGACTGGGAGGGGCTCACCCCTCCACTTT. Protein product: CASSPGTGRGSPLHF.

V gene TRBV28 combines with J gene TRBJ2-1, with 7 bases that match TRBD1. The junction had 11 bases not matched to a gene; V was cut back by 4 bases and J by 5 bases. This CDR3 region has 16 residues. Germline CDR1 reads MDHEN; CDR2 reads SYDVKM. The CDR3 nucleotides are TGTGCCAGCAGTTGGGTCTCGGGACAGTTAAACAATGAGCAGTTCTTC. Encoded protein: CASSWVSGQLNNEQFF.

The rearrangement links TRBV5-1 to TRBJ2-1; the match to TRBD2 covers 7 bases. J lost 4 bases, V lost 4 bases, and 5 bases had no gene match. This CDR3 contains 14 residues. The germline CDR1 and CDR2 sequences are SGHRS and YFSETQ. CDR3 amino acids: CASSGASGYNEQFF. In nucleotides, the CDR3 is TGCGCCAGCAGCGGGGCTAGCGGATACAATGAGCAGTTCTTC.

This chain joins TRBV5-1 and TRBJ1-1; D might be TRBD1 (6 bases). The germline V gene has CDR1 SGHRS and CDR2 YFSETQ. The CDR3 sequence is 13 residues long. With 4 bases removed from V and 7 bases from J, the gap between germline ends came to 14 bases. As DNA, the CDR3 is TGCGCCAGCAGCCCGGGACATGGATATGAAGCTTTCTTT. Amino acids: CASSPGHGYEAFF.

This clone was observed a single time. The chain has TRBV7-9 and TRBJ1-2, with 7 nucleotides matching TRBD1. CDR1 is SEHNR, CDR2 FQNEAQ, per germline (reference sequence). There are 14 residues in the CDR3. V shed 5 bases, J shed 1 base, and the junction held 4 bases outside the gene matches. CDR3 sequence: CASSTGQVNYGYTF. CDR3 nucleotide sequence: TGTGCCAGCAGCACCGGACAGGTTAACTATGGCTACACCTTC.

This chain joins TRBV28 and TRBJ2-5; 7 nucleotides match TRBD1. Losses at the gene ends were 4 bases for V and 5 bases for J; bases not matched to a gene: 16. The CDR3 loop spans 17 amino acids. From germline, CDR1 is MDHEN and CDR2 SYDVKM. The CDR3 reads CASSSAYRGITGETQYF. CDR3 DNA: TGTGCCAGCAGTTCCGCCTACAGGGGCATAACCGGGGAGACCCAGTACTTC.

The chain has TRBV6-5 and TRBJ2-1; D remains unclear. V was trimmed by 8 bases and J by 6 bases, leaving 11 bases between them. The CDR3 has 12 residues. The germline gives CDR1 MNHEY, CDR2 SVGAGI. The CDR3 reads CASWVVGNEQFF. The DNA of the CDR3 is TGTGCCAGCTGGGTAGTTGGCAATGAGCAGTTCTTC.

The rearrangement joins TRBV18 to TRBJ2-1, with TRBD2 as a possible D gene (7 bases). Germline loops: CDR1 KGHSH, CDR2 LQKENI. The CDR3 length is 14 residues. The V gene lost 2 bases and the J gene lost 6 bases, with 11 bases spanning the gap. In DNA form, the CDR3 reads TGTGCCAGCTCACCAGTGGGGGGGCCCAATGAGCAGTTCTTC. As protein: CASSPVGGPNEQFF.

This rearrangement joins TRBV18 to TRBJ1-5; TRBD1 might be the D (6 bases). The ends were cut back, 3 bases at V and 3 bases at J, with 18 bases in the middle. Germline CDR1 is KGHSH and CDR2 is LQKENI. The CDR3 consists of 17 residues. CDR3 residues: CASSPFDRQVSNQPQHF. DNA for the CDR3: TGTGCCAGCTCACCGTTTGATCGACAGGTCTCCAATCAGCCCCAGCATTTT.

V usage is TRBV14 and J usage is TRBJ2-2, with TRBD1 identical over 7 bases. Germline V gene data show CDR1 as SGHDN and CDR2 as FVKESK. The CDR3 contains 15 residues. V lost 5 bases, J lost 1 base, and 4 bases stayed unmatched. DNA of the CDR3: TGTGCCAGCAGCGATAGGACAGGGAACACCGGGGAGCTGTTTTTT. This gives the protein CASSDRTGNTGELFF.

V gene TRBV19 combines with J gene TRBJ2-3; D not certain. The germline V gene encodes CDR1 LNHDA and CDR2 SQIVND (reference sequence). The V gene lost 5 bases and the J gene lost 0 bases, with 3 bases spanning the gap. The CDR3 sequence is 12 residues long. CDR3 amino acids: CASSVSTDTQYF. In nucleotides, the CDR3 is TGTGCCAGTAGTGTTAGCACAGATACGCAGTATTTT.

The count of this clone is one. The V gene is TRBV2, the J gene TRBJ2-3; no firm D call. This CDR3 comprises 14 residues. CDR1 and CDR2 (germline): SNHLY, FYNNEI. V was clipped by 7 bases and J by 3 bases, with 14 bases between them. The CDR3 here is CASNEAPLTDTQYF. Here the CDR3 DNA reads TGTGCCAGCAATGAGGCCCCTTTGACAGATACGCAGTATTTT.

This clone was detected only a few times. The J gene is TRBJ1-1, the V gene TRBV12-3 or TRBV12-4; D call uncertain. V lost 8 bases and J lost 1, with 11 bases in between. The CDR3 has 13 amino acids. CDR3 protein: CASHRLGNTEAFF. CDR3 coding DNA: TGTGCCAGCCACAGATTGGGGAACACTGAAGCTTTCTTT.

J is TRBJ1-6 and V is TRBV5-1; weak D call: TRBD1 (6 bases). The germline CDR1 and CDR2 sequences are SGHRS and YFSETQ. This CDR3 region has 14 residues. Trimming took 2 bases from V and 7 from J, leaving 10 bases between them. The CDR3 here is CASSFTGLNSPLHF. CDR3 bases: TGCGCCAGCAGCTTCACAGGGCTGAATTCACCCCTCCACTTT.

The chain uses TRBV28 and TRBJ2-1; the match to TRBD1 covers 9 bases. The CDR3 is made up of 16 amino acids. V shed 5 bases and J 3 bases; nucleotides not matched to a gene: 8. The V gene's germline CDR1 is MDHEN and CDR2 SYDVKM. In DNA, the CDR3 is TGTGCCAGCAGTCCTATCGAGGACAGGGGCTACAATGAGCAGTTCTTC. Translating gives CASSPIEDRGYNEQFF.

The genes are TRBV9 and TRBJ2-5; 10 nucleotides match TRBD2. CDR3 length: 15 amino acids. V lost 2 bases to trimming and J lost 7 bases; unmatched junction nucleotides: 8. CDR1 and CDR2 from the germline V gene are SGDLS and YYNGEE. The DNA of the CDR3 is TGTGCCAGCAGCGTTTCTAGCGGGGGCGAGGGGACCCAGTACTTC. Amino acid sequence: CASSVSSGGEGTQYF.

V is TRBV11-3 and J is TRBJ2-1; the D call may be TRBD1 or TRBD2 (5 bases each). The CDR3 is made up of 15 amino acids. Deletions cut 2 bases from V and 4 bases from J, with 12 bases between. The germline gives CDR1 SGHNT, CDR2 YENEEA. CDR3 in amino acids: CASSLLRGVYNEQFF. CDR3 sequence (DNA): TGTGCCAGCAGCTTATTACGGGGCGTTTACAATGAGCAGTTCTTC.

The gene calls are TRBV6-5 and TRBJ2-7, with D hard to call. Germline loops: CDR1 MNHEY, CDR2 SVGAGI. The CDR3 contains 14 residues. The V end was cut by 7 bases, the J end by 7 bases, with 20 bases between. This chain's CDR3 is CASTRVGPPEEQYF. CDR3 bases: TGTGCCAGCACTAGGGTTGGACCCCCGGAAGAGCAGTACTTC.

There are a few counts of this clone. The same CDR3 is also encoded by other DNA sequences in this sample. The chain is built from TRBV6-5 and TRBJ2-1, with 8 bases identical to TRBD2. Germline V lookup: CDR1 MNHEY, CDR2 SVGAGI. V lost 9 bases and J lost 3; bases outside the gene matches: 10. The CDR3 runs to 15 residues. The CDR3 nucleotides are TGTGCCAGTACCACTCTAGCGGGCGGCTACAATGAGCAGTTCTTC. This gives the protein CASTTLAGGYNEQFF.

Only a few counts were recorded for this clone. The chain employs TRBV6-2 or TRBV6-3 and TRBJ1-1; D remains ambiguous. The CDR3 loop spans 14 amino acids. Trimming removed 3 bases at V and 6 bases at J, with 14 bases between. CDR1 and CDR2 from the germline V gene are MNHEY and SVGEGT. The CDR3 sequence is CASSYMGLDAEAFF. Here the CDR3 DNA reads TGTGCCAGCAGTTATATGGGGTTGGACGCTGAAGCTTTCTTT.

The chain employs TRBV11-2 and TRBJ2-3; D is perhaps TRBD1 (6 bases). Per germline, CDR1 SGHAT and CDR2 FQNNGV. The CDR3 runs to 15 residues. Trimming took 1 base from V and 4 from J, leaving 12 bases between them. The CDR3 spells CASSLGRGWADTQYF. Written as DNA, the CDR3 is TGTGCCAGCAGCTTAGGCAGGGGATGGGCAGATACGCAGTATTTT.

The chain combines TRBV6-2 or TRBV6-3 with TRBJ2-5, with unresolved D. V lost 5 bases to trimming and J lost 2 bases, with 6 bases between them. Germline V CDR1 and CDR2: MNHEY, SVGEGT. This CDR3 contains 12 residues. The CDR3 here is CASSEAQETQYF. The CDR3 DNA sequence: TGTGCCAGCAGTGAGGCACAAGAGACCCAGTACTTC.

CDR3 in DNA: TGCAGCGCCCCCCCGAAAACACCAGGGAGAGGGAACTATGGCTACACCTTC. As protein: CSAPPKTPGRGNYGYTF. This chain connects TRBV29-1 to TRBJ1-2; D may be TRBD1 (5 bases). The CDR3 totals 17 residues. Between the trimmed V and J ends, which lost 7 bases and 2 bases, there was a span of 26 bases. Germline assignment: CDR1 SQVTM and CDR2 ANQGSEA.

V is TRBV7-2 and J is TRBJ1-2, with 9 bases that match TRBD1. Germline V gives CDR1 SGHTA, CDR2 FQGNSA. V lost 5 bases to trimming and J lost 3 bases; unmatched junction nucleotides: 4. The length of the CDR3 is 14 residues. As DNA, the CDR3 is TGTGCCAGCAGCAAACGACAGGGGGACTATGGCTACACCTTC. Its protein is CASSKRQGDYGYTF.

The chain links TRBV5-8 to TRBJ2-5, with D maybe TRBD1 (6 bases). The CDR3 covers 11 residues. Germline V gives CDR1 SGHTS, CDR2 YDEGEE. V lost 8 bases to trimming and J lost 9 bases, with 14 bases between them. This CDR3 is CASRGSSAQYF. The CDR3 DNA reads as TGTGCCAGTAGGGGGAGTTCAGCCCAGTACTTC. Complete variable domain (other parts from reference TRBV5-8 and TRBJ2-5): EAGVTQSPTHLIKTRGQQATLRCSPISGHTSVYWYQQALGLGLQFLLWYDEGEERNRGNFPPRFSGRQFPNYSSELNVNALELEDSALYLCASRGSSAQYFGPGTRLLVL.